The 15 T cell receptor beta chains presented below share a single source sample, sequenced in a study of blood T cell repertoires in COVID-19. Sequencing used immunoSEQ multiplex PCR; TCRdb keeps in-frame clones, though not all of them. The sample has just under 350,000 clones; around 80% are singletons. What was sequenced was peripheral blood. These receptors all stem from a man in his thirties or forties with active or convalescent COVID-19.

This chain joins TRBV6-5 and TRBJ1-5; D is undetermined. V lost 0 bases, J lost 7 bases, and 10 bases lay in between. The CDR3 has 14 amino acids. Germline V lookup: CDR1 MNHEY, CDR2 SVGAGI. The DNA of the CDR3 is TGTGCCAGCAGTTACTCGAGGAATGACCAGCCCCAGCATTTT. It is translated as CASSYSRNDQPQHF.

CDR3 region: CAISATLRGRTDTQYF. CDR3 DNA sequence: TGTGCCATCAGTGCAACCCTCAGGGGCCGCACAGATACGCAGTATTTT. V gene TRBV10-3 combines with J gene TRBJ2-3, with a weak D call TRBD1 (6 bases). CDR3 length: 16 residues. V dropped 4 bases and J dropped 1 base, with 15 bases sitting between them. The V gene's germline CDR1 is ENHRY and CDR2 SYGVKD.

The chain links TRBV9 to TRBJ2-5; 12 nucleotides match TRBD2. Trimming cost V 4 bases and J 5 bases; bases outside gene matches: 6. CDR3 size: 15 residues. Germline V gene lookup returns CDR1 SGDLS and CDR2 YYNGEE. The CDR3: CASSRPTSGRETQYF. For the CDR3, the DNA is TGTGCCAGCAGCCGGCCTACTAGCGGGAGGGAGACCCAGTACTTC.

The rearrangement joins TRBV12-3 or TRBV12-4 to TRBJ2-7; D perhaps matches TRBD1 (5 bases). Trimming took off 4 bases at V and 8 bases at J, with 9 bases between the two ends. The CDR3 length is 11 residues. The CDR3 DNA reads TGTGCCAGCAGTTCACAGGTCCAGCAGTACTTC. Amino acid sequence: CASSSQVQQYF.

The chain couples TRBV7-9 to TRBJ1-1, with 7 bases matching TRBD1. This CDR3 comprises 14 residues. Germline values: CDR1 SEHNR, CDR2 FQNEAQ (reference sequence). J lost 5 bases, V lost 5 bases, and 8 bases had no gene match. CDR3 loop: CASSLQQGLTEAFF. The DNA of the CDR3 is TGTGCCAGCAGCCTACAACAGGGGTTGACTGAAGCTTTCTTT.

The rearrangement uses TRBV27 and TRBJ2-7, with 10 bases identical to TRBD1. Trimming took 0 bases from V and 6 from J; bases not matched to a gene: 5. Germline CDR1 and CDR2: MNHEY and SMNVEV (reference sequence). The CDR3 loop spans 15 amino acids. The CDR3 nucleotides read TGTGCCAGCAGTTTATCTGGGACAGGGGTAATCGAGCAGTACTTC. It encodes CASSLSGTGVIEQYF.

This clone has a single count. V gene TRBV27 combines with J gene TRBJ1-2; 7 bases line up with TRBD1. Per germline, CDR1 MNHEY and CDR2 SMNVEV (reference sequence). Germline trimming cut 0 bases from V and 1 base from J; bases unmatched to any gene: 5. CDR3 size: 16 residues. CDR3 in DNA: TGTGCCAGCAGTTTATCGAAGACAGGGCTTAACTATGGCTACACCTTC. Translated, it gives CASSLSKTGLNYGYTF.

This clone showed up just once. The V gene is TRBV11-3, the J gene TRBJ1-2; 7 positions agree with TRBD1. The CDR3 is made up of 15 amino acids. From germline, CDR1 is SGHNT and CDR2 YENEEA. Losses at the gene ends were 4 bases for V and 4 bases for J; bases not matched to a gene: 9. The DNA for the CDR3 is TGTGCCAGCAGCTCTAGAGACAGGGAGGCCTATGGCTACACCTTC. This sequence encodes CASSSRDREAYGYTF. The variable domain in full, completed from reference TRBV11-3 and TRBJ1-2, reads EAGVVQSPRYKIIEKKQPVAFWCNPISGHNTLYWYLQNLGQGPELLIRYENEEAVDDSQLPKDRFSAERLKGVDSTLKIQPAELGDSAVYLCASSSRDREAYGYTFGSGTRLTVV.

The chain links TRBV9 to TRBJ1-1, with D possibly TRBD1 on 5 matching bases. Trimming took 0 bases from V and 1 from J, leaving 7 bases between them. The germline V gene encodes CDR1 SGDLS and CDR2 YYNGEE. This CDR3 has 14 residues. For the CDR3, the DNA is TGTGCCAGCAGCGTAGTAACAGGGAACACTGAAGCTTTCTTT. This codes for CASSVVTGNTEAFF.

The chain is built from TRBV5-4 and TRBJ1-4; the match to TRBD1 covers 8 bases. V gave up 3 bases and J gave up 3 bases; unmatched junction bases: 1. The CDR3 is 14 residues long. Germline V gene data show CDR1 as SGHNT and CDR2 as YYREEE (reference sequence). For the CDR3, the DNA is TGTGCCAGCAGCTCGGGACAGGCTAATGAAAAACTGTTTTTT. Amino acid sequence: CASSSGQANEKLFF.

The V call is TRBV5-8, the J call TRBJ1-5; TRBD1 matches 11 bases. J gave up 0 bases and V 4 bases, and 9 bases lay outside the gene matches. Germline lookup yields CDR1 SGHTS and CDR2 YDEGEE. The CDR3 consists of 18 residues. The CDR3 is CASSQGTGGGYSNQPQHF. Here the CDR3 DNA reads TGTGCCAGCAGCCAGGGGACAGGGGGGGGCTATAGCAATCAGCCCCAGCATTTT.

V is TRBV19 and J is TRBJ2-1, with TRBD2 matching over 9 bases. This CDR3 contains 17 residues. CDR1 is LNHDA and CDR2 is SQIVND in the germline V gene (reference sequence). The junction had 12 bases not matched to a gene; V was cut back by 0 bases and J by 9 bases. The CDR3 DNA sequence: TGTGCCAGTAGTATAGATCTACTGGCGGGGGGGCCTTTTGAGCAGTTCTTC. This translates into CASSIDLLAGGPFEQFF. The whole variable domain, remainder taken from reference TRBV19 and TRBJ2-1, is DGGITQSPKYLFRKEGQNVTLSCEQNLNHDAMYWYRQDPGQGLRLIYYSQIVNDFQKGDIAEGYSVSREKKESFPLTVTSAQKNPTAFYLCASSIDLLAGGPFEQFFGPGTRLTVL.

The rearrangement uses TRBV18 and TRBJ2-3; the D is unclear. The V end lost 4 bases, the J end lost 2 bases, and 10 bases lay between the germline ends. Germline V gene sequence: CDR1 KGHSH, CDR2 LQKENI. This CDR3 region has 14 residues. CDR3 DNA: TGTGCCAGCTCACTTCTCCCCTCCACAGATACGCAGTATTTT. Encoded protein: CASSLLPSTDTQYF.

V is TRBV3-1 (or the pseudogene TRBV3-2) and J is TRBJ2-3; 7 bases are shared with TRBD2. V lost 4 bases to trimming and J lost 7 bases; unmatched junction nucleotides: 8. The CDR3 is 14 amino acids. Germline assignment: CDR1 LGHDT and CDR2 YNNKEL (reference sequence). The CDR3 loop reads CASSRSGDMYTQYF. The CDR3, as DNA: TGTGCCAGCAGCCGAAGCGGGGATATGTATACGCAGTATTTT.

V is TRBV7-6 and J is TRBJ2-1, with D perhaps TRBD2 (6 bases). Germline V gene lookup returns CDR1 SGHVS and CDR2 FNYEAQ. Trimming pared 1 base from V and 4 bases from J, leaving 11 bases between. This CDR3 is 15 amino acids long. CDR3 residues: CASSLVGGGYNEQFF. In nucleotides, the CDR3 is TGTGCCAGCAGCTTAGTGGGGGGAGGTTACAATGAGCAGTTCTTC.